This TCR beta chain was sequenced for a study of T-cell memory formation after mild COVID-19. The germline V gene has CDR1 KGHDR and CDR2 SFDVKD. This CDR3 contains 20 residues. The V segment lost 3 bases and the J segment 2 bases; nucleotides outside the gene matches: 14. This clonotype was counted only a few times. From the 5' RACE reads, TCRdb called clonotypes with MiXCR, one entry per CDR3 protein. The repertoire has 120,000 to 150,000 distinct CDR3 sequences, around 5.8% of them found once; the top ten carry around 2%. The sequence came from an adult woman who had mild COVID-19 (a few samples of this study predate the infection). Cell type and time point are not known. The material sequenced was PBMCs or a T cell subset sorted from them (not recorded which). The chain is built from TRBV24-1 and TRBJ1-4, with 10 bases fitting TRBD1. Written as DNA, the CDR3 is TGTGCCACCAGTGATCCTCCGCCGGGACAGGGGTACCTCACTAATGAAAAACTGTTTTTT. Its translation is CATSDPPPGQGYLTNEKLFF.